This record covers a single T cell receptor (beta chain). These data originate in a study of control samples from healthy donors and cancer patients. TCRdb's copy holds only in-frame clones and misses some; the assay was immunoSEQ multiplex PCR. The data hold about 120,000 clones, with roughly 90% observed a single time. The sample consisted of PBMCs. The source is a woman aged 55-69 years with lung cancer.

DNA for the CDR3: TGTGCCAGCAGTTCGACTAGCGGGGGGAGCCAGCAGTTCTTC. This translates into CASSSTSGGSQQFF. The chain joins TRBV27 to TRBJ2-1; 13 bases match TRBD2. The junction had 5 bases not matched to a gene; V was cut back by 4 bases and J by 11 bases. Germline CDR1 is MNHEY and CDR2 is SMNVEV (reference sequence). The CDR3 extends over 14 amino acids.